Each of the 23 T cell receptor beta chains below was sequenced from the same sample in a study of T cell responses to AZD1222 COVID-19 vaccine. Generated by immunoSEQ multiplex PCR, the TCRdb table keeps only in-frame clones and is missing some. Of approximately 160,000 clones listed, 85% to 95% were seen once; the top ten hold approximately 0.97%. Sample: peripheral blood, taken on day 0 of AZD1222 vaccination. The receptors shown here come from an adult in good health.

The chain employs TRBV20-1 and TRBJ1-1; 10 positions match TRBD1. V dropped 3 bases and J dropped 10; count of bases not matched to a gene: 5. The CDR3 extends over 12 amino acids. CDR1 is DFQATT and CDR2 is SNEGSKA in the germline V gene (reference sequence). The CDR3 nucleotides are TGCAGTGCTAGTGAGGACAGGGGGGTAGCTTTCTTT. Residues: CSASEDRGVAFF.

The rearrangement uses TRBV7-2 and TRBJ2-1, with D possibly called TRBD1 or TRBD2 (5 bases each). This CDR3 is built from 14 residues. CDR1 SGHTA and CDR2 FQGNSA come from the germline V gene. The ends were cut back, 3 bases at V and 9 bases at J, with 15 bases in the middle. CDR3 residues: CASSFTGAGREQFF. The CDR3 nucleotides read TGTGCCAGCAGCTTTACCGGGGCCGGCCGTGAGCAGTTCTTC.

The chain couples TRBV5-1 to TRBJ2-1, with 8 bases fitting TRBD2. V shed 6 bases and J 4 bases; nucleotides not matched to a gene: 12. Germline CDR1 SGHRS, CDR2 YFSETQ. The CDR3 totals 16 residues. As DNA, the CDR3 is TGCGCCAGCACCCAAATCGAGCGGGGGAGTTACAATGAGCAGTTCTTC. This translates into CASTQIERGSYNEQFF.

The chain recombines TRBV9 with TRBJ1-1; D not resolved. The CDR3 is 14 amino acids. Germline loops: CDR1 SGDLS, CDR2 YYNGEE. V shed 3 bases and J shed 2 bases, with 11 bases lying between them. CDR3 DNA: TGTGCCAGCAGCGCAAACACGGGAAACACTGAAGCTTTCTTT. Translating gives CASSANTGNTEAFF.

The genes are TRBV6-5 and TRBJ2-5; D uncertain. V was shortened by 3 bases and J by 2 bases, with 7 bases between the two germline ends. From germline, CDR1 is MNHEY and CDR2 SVGAGI. This CDR3 contains 13 residues. The CDR3 region has the DNA TGTGCCAGCAGTTATGGCGGTCAAGAGACCCAGTACTTC. Its translation is CASSYGGQETQYF.

The chain couples TRBV7-3 to TRBJ2-5; maybe TRBD1 (5 bases). Germline loops: CDR1 SGHTA, CDR2 FQGTGA. This CDR3 is 14 amino acids long. Trimming shortened V by 2 bases and J by 5 bases, and 12 bases separated the two germline ends. DNA of the CDR3: TGTGCCAGCAGCTTACAGGGTATGGGGGAGACCCAGTACTTC. Translation: CASSLQGMGETQYF.

The rearrangement joins TRBV10-3 to TRBJ2-1; 8 bases line up with TRBD1. J was trimmed by 6 bases and V by 9 bases; bases with no gene match: 7. The CDR3 spans 13 residues. Per the germline V gene, CDR1 is ENHRY and CDR2 is SYGVKD. CDR3: CAIGTGNSNEQFF. CDR3 in DNA: TGTGCCATTGGGACAGGCAATAGCAATGAGCAGTTCTTC.

V gene TRBV6-6 combines with J gene TRBJ2-1; 7 nucleotides line up with TRBD2. CDR3 length equals 14 residues. V lost 2 bases to trimming and J lost 3 bases; unmatched junction nucleotides: 1. The germline V gene has CDR1 MNHNY and CDR2 SVGAGI (reference sequence). This chain's CDR3 is CASSYAGDYNEQFF. In DNA, the CDR3 is TGTGCCAGCAGTTACGCGGGGGACTACAATGAGCAGTTCTTC.

This chain links TRBV5-8 with TRBJ1-1, with D unclear. V was shortened by 4 bases and J by 4 bases, with 14 bases between the two germline ends. There are 14 residues in the CDR3. Germline assignment: CDR1 SGHTS and CDR2 YDEGEE. The CDR3 reads CASSPLISSTEAFF. The CDR3 DNA follows: TGTGCCAGCAGCCCGCTCATTTCTAGCACTGAAGCTTTCTTT.

The chain employs TRBV19 and TRBJ1-2; weak D call: TRBD1 (5 bases). The germline V gene has CDR1 LNHDA and CDR2 SQIVND (reference sequence). Trimming stripped 5 bases from V and 2 bases from J, with 15 bases between. This CDR3 has 15 residues. CDR3 loop: CASSLPRGGNYGYTF. CDR3 DNA sequence: TGTGCCAGTAGTCTCCCCCGGGGGGGGAACTATGGCTACACCTTC.

The V gene is TRBV5-6, the J gene TRBJ2-7; no clear D gene. Trimming removed 2 bases from V and 2 bases from J, with 11 bases in between. This CDR3 has 14 residues. The germline V gene encodes CDR1 SGHDT and CDR2 YYEEEE. CDR3 in DNA: TGTGCCAGCAGCTTCCGGGCCCGGCCCTACGAGCAGTACTTC. This gives the protein CASSFRARPYEQYF. The whole variable domain, remainder taken from reference TRBV5-6 and TRBJ2-7, is DAGVTQSPTHLIKTRGQQVTLRCSPKSGHDTVSWYQQALGQGPQFIFQYYEEEERQRGNFPDRFSGHQFPNYSSELNVNALLLGDSALYLCASSFRARPYEQYFGPGTRLTVT.

This chain uses TRBV29-1 with TRBJ1-1; D uncertain. The ends were cut back, 7 bases at V and 1 base at J, with 10 bases in the middle. The germline gives CDR1 SQVTM, CDR2 ANQGSEA. This CDR3 comprises 12 residues. In DNA form, the CDR3 reads TGCAGCGCCGCTCGTCAGAACACTGAAGCTTTCTTT. Its protein product is CSAARQNTEAFF.

The CDR3 loop reads CASSPGGAGLAGNTIYF. The CDR3 DNA reads as TGCGCCAGCAGCCCGGGAGGGGCAGGTTTGGCTGGAAACACCATATATTTT. This sequence joins TRBV5-1 and TRBJ1-3; weak D call: TRBD1 (5 bases). Germline loops: CDR1 SGHRS, CDR2 YFSETQ. This CDR3 comprises 17 residues. V gave up 4 bases and J gave up 2 bases, with 19 bases separating them.

The DNA for the CDR3 is TGCGCCAGCAGTCGGACAACAGAGACCCAGTACTTC. Translated, it gives CASSRTTETQYF. This rearrangement joins TRBV10-2 to TRBJ2-5; D may be TRBD1 (5 bases). V gave up 5 bases and J gave up 4 bases, with 8 bases separating them. In germline, CDR1 is WSHSY, CDR2 SAAADI. CDR3 length: 12 amino acids.

Worth noting for this clone: Other DNA sequences of this sample code for an identical CDR3. This chain links TRBV7-2 with TRBJ2-5; 8 bases line up with TRBD2. The trim removed 3 bases at V and 5 bases at J, leaving 5 bases unmatched. The CDR3 is made up of 14 amino acids. Germline CDR1 SGHTA, CDR2 FQGNSA. The DNA of the CDR3 is TGTGCCAGCAGCTTTCAACGGGGGGGGGAGACCCAGTACTTC. This translates into CASSFQRGGETQYF.

This sequence joins TRBV15 and TRBJ1-6; 11 nucleotides align to TRBD1. Germline V CDR1 and CDR2: LNHNV, YYDKDF (reference sequence). The ends lost 5 bases at V and 13 bases at J; junction bases unmatched: 7. This CDR3 has 14 residues. DNA of the CDR3: TGTGCCACCAGCGGGGACAGGGGGTATGGCCCCCTCCACTTT. It translates to CATSGDRGYGPLHF.

The chain combines TRBV5-1 with TRBJ2-3; 8 bases map to TRBD2. Germline V gives CDR1 SGHRS, CDR2 YFSETQ. The CDR3 is 15 residues long. Germline trimming cut 4 bases from V and 4 bases from J; bases unmatched to any gene: 8. The CDR3 DNA follows: TGCGCCAGCAGCACGGGAGGGGGGTCCGCAGATACGCAGTATTTT. This sequence encodes CASSTGGGSADTQYF.

This chain joins TRBV9 and TRBJ2-3; a possible D gene is TRBD2 (5 bases). Germline V CDR1 and CDR2: SGDLS, YYNGEE. This CDR3 is built from 12 residues. Trimming cost V 6 bases and J 1 base, with 6 bases left between them. The CDR3 nucleotides are TGTGCCAGCAACGGGGGCACAGATACGCAGTATTTT. Translating gives CASNGGTDTQYF.

The V and J genes are TRBV4-1 and TRBJ2-4; no clear D gene. The V gene lost 0 bases and the J gene lost 0 bases, with 6 bases spanning the gap. The germline gives CDR1 MGHRA, CDR2 YSYEKL. This CDR3 spans 15 amino acids. CDR3 DNA: TGCGCCAGCAGCCAAGATCCAGTAGCCAAAAACATTCAGTACTTC. Its protein product is CASSQDPVAKNIQYF.

The chain combines TRBV7-2 with TRBJ2-7; D is ambiguous. Germline lookup yields CDR1 SGHTA and CDR2 FQGNSA. Trimming took off 6 bases at V and 4 bases at J, with 10 bases between the two ends. The CDR3 loop spans 12 amino acids. The CDR3 protein is CASSPMGYEQYF. The DNA for the CDR3 is TGTGCCAGCAGTCCGATGGGATACGAGCAGTACTTC.

The chain recombines TRBV6-1 with TRBJ2-7, with a weak D call TRBD1 (5 bases). Germline values: CDR1 MNHNS, CDR2 SASEGT. The CDR3 runs 15 residues. V gave up 1 base and J gave up 3 bases, with 13 bases separating them. As DNA, the CDR3 is TGTGCCAGCAGTGAAGTCGACAGTATTCTCTACGAGCAGTACTTC. Translating it yields CASSEVDSILYEQYF.

V and J are TRBV6-5 and TRBJ1-1; D unresolved. This CDR3 comprises 13 residues. V was pared by 1 base and J by 3 bases, with 6 bases between. Germline V gene lookup returns CDR1 MNHEY and CDR2 SVGAGI. The CDR3 nucleotides read TGTGCCAGCAGTTACTGGCGCGACACTGAAGCTTTCTTT. Amino acid sequence: CASSYWRDTEAFF.

The V call is TRBV2, the J call TRBJ1-1, with D maybe TRBD1 (6 bases). The CDR3 is 13 residues long. Germline CDR1 is SNHLY and CDR2 is FYNNEI. V was shortened by 7 bases and J by 4 bases, with 13 bases between the two germline ends. CDR3: CASIWGPVTEAFF. For the CDR3, the DNA is TGTGCCAGCATTTGGGGGCCCGTCACTGAAGCTTTCTTT.